A single sample is the source of the 28 T cell receptor beta chains below, sequenced in a study of immune reconstitution after stem cell transplant in scleroderma. TCRdb re-analysed the RT-PCR reads in MiXCR, keeping a single row per CDR3 protein. The profile shows roughly 5,000 distinct CDR3 sequences, approximately 8.5% of them singletons. Sampling took place before or after autologous hematopoietic stem cell transplantation (not recorded which). The receptors here all came from a male donor with systemic sclerosis.

V gene TRBV5-1 combines with J gene TRBJ2-3, with 9 bases identical to TRBD2. The J segment lost 6 bases and the V segment lost 6 bases, leaving 8 bases of the junction unmatched. Germline CDR1 SGHRS, CDR2 YFSETQ. The CDR3 consists of 14 residues. This CDR3 reads CASMWTSVSDTQYF. The CDR3 coding sequence is TGCGCCAGCATGTGGACTAGCGTGTCGGATACGCAGTATTTT.

This clonotype is medium-sized by share. The rearrangement joins TRBV12-3 or TRBV12-4 to TRBJ1-2; D may be TRBD1 (6 bases). V lost 6 bases and J lost 3, with 14 bases in between. There are 14 residues in the CDR3. For the CDR3, the DNA is TGTGCCAGCAGGTCAACAGGGCGAGACTATGGCTACACCTTC. Its translation is CASRSTGRDYGYTF.

This clonotype has a handful of counts. This chain uses TRBV7-9 with TRBJ2-3; D could derive from TRBD1 or TRBD2 (6 bases each). The length of the CDR3 is 17 residues. Germline values: CDR1 SEHNR, CDR2 FQNEAQ (reference sequence). V was clipped by 2 bases and J by 0 bases, with 15 bases between them. CDR3 in DNA: TGTGCCAGCAGCTTATTACAAGGGGGGACTAGCACAGATACGCAGTATTTT. Its translation is CASSLLQGGTSTDTQYF.

The rearrangement joins TRBV28 to TRBJ2-5; 8 bases are shared with TRBD2. CDR1 and CDR2 from the germline V gene are MDHEN and SYDVKM. The CDR3 covers 15 residues. J lost 4 bases, V lost 6 bases, and 10 bases had no gene match. CDR3 in DNA: TGTGCCAGCAGCCCGACGGGGACTAGTCGAGAGACCCAGTACTTC. Encoded protein: CASSPTGTSRETQYF.

In its sample, this clonotype ranks as medium-sized. CDR3 sequence: CASSQILEGSGNTIYF. DNA of the CDR3: TGTGCCAGCAGCCAAATCCTCGAGGGATCTGGAAACACCATATATTTT. The rearrangement uses TRBV3-1 and TRBJ1-3; D call uncertain. CDR1 and CDR2 (germline): LGHDT, YNNKEL (reference sequence). The CDR3 consists of 16 residues. With 2 bases removed from V and 1 base from J, the gap between germline ends came to 12 bases.

This clonotype was picked up a small number of times. The chain recombines TRBV27 with TRBJ1-5; TRBD1 might be the D (6 bases). Germline-derived CDR1 and CDR2 are MNHEY and SMNVEV (reference sequence). This CDR3 spans 16 amino acids. The germline V and J ends were trimmed by 2 bases and 3 bases, with 14 bases remaining between them. The CDR3 here is CASSLAGQGLNQPQHF. In DNA, the CDR3 is TGTGCCAGCAGTTTAGCCGGGCAGGGGCTCAATCAGCCCCAGCATTTT.

In this sample, this clonotype turned up a few times. The V gene is TRBV5-6, the J gene TRBJ2-5, with D hard to call. Germline CDR1 is SGHDT and CDR2 is YYEEEE. Trimming removed 2 bases at V and 5 bases at J, with 4 bases between. The CDR3 totals 11 residues. CDR3 region: CASSFRETQYF. CDR3 coding DNA: TGTGCCAGCAGCTTTCGGGAGACCCAGTACTTC.

CDR3 residues: CASSFIRGTAYEQYF. CDR3 DNA: TGTGCCAGCAGTTTTATTAGGGGTACGGCCTACGAGCAGTACTTC. The chain uses TRBV28 and TRBJ2-7, with D perhaps TRBD1 (5 bases). Trimming stripped 3 bases from V and 2 bases from J, with 14 bases between. CDR3 length: 15 residues. Germline assignment: CDR1 MDHEN and CDR2 SYDVKM.

There are a few counts of this clonotype. V usage is TRBV7-3 and J usage is TRBJ1-6; D gene unclear. The germline V gene encodes CDR1 SGHTA and CDR2 FQGTGA. Trimming removed 2 bases from V and 8 bases from J, with 16 bases in between. The CDR3 is made up of 16 amino acids. CDR3 nucleotides: TGTGCCAGCAGCTTAGAAGGGAAGGAAGTCGATTCACCCCTCCACTTT. Protein: CASSLEGKEVDSPLHF.

The chain uses TRBV19 and TRBJ2-7; 7 nucleotides align to TRBD1. The CDR3 is made up of 15 amino acids. The V gene's germline CDR1 is LNHDA and CDR2 SQIVND (reference sequence). V shed 5 bases and J 0 bases; nucleotides not matched to a gene: 7. CDR3 loop: CASSAGTASSYEQYF. CDR3 coding DNA: TGTGCCAGTAGTGCCGGGACAGCGAGCTCCTACGAGCAGTACTTC.

This clonotype is deemed medium-sized (0.01 to 0.1%). This sequence joins TRBV29-1 and TRBJ2-3; no reliable D call. V lost 2 bases to trimming and J lost 5 bases, with 5 bases between them. Germline CDR1 and CDR2: SQVTM and ANQGSEA. The CDR3 is made up of 11 amino acids. The CDR3 region is CSVERRDTQYF. DNA for the CDR3: TGCAGCGTTGAACGAAGAGATACGCAGTATTTT.

This clonotype is judged medium-sized. V usage is TRBV7-2 and J usage is TRBJ1-3; TRBD1 might be the D (5 bases). The germline gives CDR1 SGHTA, CDR2 FQGNSA. The length of the CDR3 is 15 residues. Trimming cost V 6 bases and J 0 bases, with 12 bases left between them. The DNA of the CDR3 is TGTGCCAGCAGACCGGGGCATCGCTCTGGAAACACCATATATTTT. Translation gives CASRPGHRSGNTIYF.

There are a few counts of this clonotype. The chain recombines TRBV19 with TRBJ1-5, with D perhaps matching TRBD1 (5 bases). In germline, CDR1 is LNHDA, CDR2 SQIVND (reference sequence). Trimming removed 7 bases from V and 0 bases from J, with 16 bases in between. The CDR3 contains 16 residues. In DNA, the CDR3 is TGTGCCAGTACCTCGAGGGGCGGCCTTAGCAATCAGCCCCAGCATTTT. Its translation is CASTSRGGLSNQPQHF.

By its share, this clonotype is medium-sized. This chain uses TRBV6-2 or TRBV6-3 with TRBJ1-1; D gene unclear. Trimming left V 0 bases short and J 2 bases short, with 16 bases between. Germline V gene sequence: CDR1 MNHEY, CDR2 SVGEGT. CDR3 size: 17 residues. The CDR3 loop is CASSYSWAVTRNTEAFF. CDR3 coding DNA: TGTGCCAGCAGTTACTCTTGGGCCGTAACCCGAAACACTGAAGCTTTCTTT.

The genes are TRBV5-1 and TRBJ1-1; TRBD1 matches 7 bases. The CDR3 is made up of 14 amino acids. V lost 4 bases and J lost 5; bases outside the gene matches: 8. CDR1 and CDR2 from the germline V gene are SGHRS and YFSETQ. The CDR3 region is CASSRTGEGTEAFF. The CDR3 DNA follows: TGCGCCAGCAGCCGAACAGGGGAGGGGACTGAAGCTTTCTTT. The complete variable domain, with remaining parts taken from reference TRBV5-1 and TRBJ1-1, reads KAGVTQTPRYLIKTRGQQVTLSCSPISGHRSVSWYQQTPGQGLQFLFEYFSETQRNKGNFPGRFSGRQFSNSRSEMNVSTLELGDSALYLCASSRTGEGTEAFFGQGTRLTVV.

In its sample, this clonotype is medium-sized. DNA for the CDR3: TGTGCCAGCAGGGCCGGACTAGCGGGAGCCTACGAGCAGTACTTC. Its protein product is CASRAGLAGAYEQYF. This chain uses TRBV6-1 with TRBJ2-7; 13 positions match TRBD2. Per the germline V gene, CDR1 is MNHNS and CDR2 is SASEGT. This CDR3 comprises 15 residues. Unmatched junction bases numbered 4, after V lost 6 bases and J lost 2 bases.

This clonotype was seen a few times. The genes are TRBV7-8 and TRBJ1-3; possible D gene TRBD1, 5 bases. This CDR3 region has 16 residues. V lost 7 bases to trimming and J lost 0 bases, with 16 bases between them. Germline V lookup: CDR1 SGHVS, CDR2 FQNEAQ. This CDR3 reads CASTSGRDRSGNTIYF. CDR3 nucleotide sequence: TGTGCCAGCACCAGTGGCAGGGATCGCTCTGGAAACACCATATATTTT.

The CDR3 spells CASSQGIEEQFF. CDR3 coding DNA: TGTGCCAGCAGCCAAGGGATTGAAGAGCAGTTCTTC. The chain recombines TRBV7-9 with TRBJ2-1; D unresolved. Germline lookup yields CDR1 SEHNR and CDR2 FQNEAQ (reference sequence). CDR3 length: 12 amino acids. Trimming shortened V by 5 bases and J by 10 bases, and 12 bases separated the two germline ends.

In this sample, this clonotype turned up a few times. The gene calls are TRBV5-1 and TRBJ1-5, with a tentative D call TRBD1 (6 bases). CDR1 and CDR2 (germline): SGHRS, YFSETQ. Trimming stripped 4 bases from V and 2 bases from J, with 16 bases between. The CDR3 totals 16 residues. CDR3 in amino acids: CASSPGGGGGNQPQHF. The CDR3 bases are TGCGCCAGCAGCCCCGGGGGCGGGGGGGGCAATCAGCCCCAGCATTTT.

Sample share makes this clonotype medium-sized (0.01 to 0.1%). J is TRBJ2-7 and V is TRBV29-1; 11 nucleotides agree with TRBD2. This CDR3 is built from 16 residues. Germline CDR1 SQVTM, CDR2 ANQGSEA. Trimming took 1 base from V and 3 from J; bases not matched to a gene: 8. CDR3 loop: CSVEGSPGTSGYEQYF. The CDR3 DNA sequence: TGCAGCGTTGAAGGGTCCCCCGGGACTAGCGGCTACGAGCAGTACTTC.

This clonotype was detected only a few times. The chain joins TRBV29-1 to TRBJ2-5; TRBD1 might be the D (6 bases). V shed 7 bases and J shed 1 base, with 10 bases lying between them. This CDR3 spans 12 amino acids. The germline V gene has CDR1 SQVTM and CDR2 ANQGSEA. CDR3 protein: CSARGFQETQYF. CDR3 nucleotides: TGCAGCGCCAGGGGTTTCCAAGAGACCCAGTACTTC.

This clonotype ranks as medium-sized. V and J are TRBV15 and TRBJ2-3; the D gene could be TRBD1 or TRBD2 (5 bases each). The germline CDR1 and CDR2 sequences are LNHNV and YYDKDF (reference sequence). The germline V and J ends were trimmed by 5 bases and 4 bases, with 25 bases remaining between them. This CDR3 region has 18 residues. The CDR3 DNA reads as TGTGCCACCAGCCCACCCCGAGGGCAGGGAATAAGCGCAGATACGCAGTATTTT. Translating gives CATSPPRGQGISADTQYF.

This clonotype is termed medium-sized. V usage is TRBV7-2 and J usage is TRBJ2-1; 13 bases map to TRBD2. V lost 5 bases to trimming and J lost 7 bases; unmatched junction nucleotides: 11. The germline V gene has CDR1 SGHTA and CDR2 FQGNSA. The CDR3 has 17 amino acids. CDR3 bases: TGTGCCAGCAGCCGGGGACTAGCGGGGACCTTACGAAATGAGCAGTTCTTC. It yields the protein CASSRGLAGTLRNEQFF.

This rearrangement joins TRBV20-1 to TRBJ2-7; 9 positions agree with TRBD2. The CDR3 is made up of 13 amino acids. The J segment lost 9 bases and the V segment lost 2 bases, leaving 8 bases of the junction unmatched. CDR1 is DFQATT, CDR2 SNEGSKA, per germline (reference sequence). CDR3 loop: CSARLAGAQGQYF. For the CDR3, the DNA is TGCAGTGCTAGATTAGCGGGAGCCCAGGGGCAGTACTTC.

The chain carries TRBV4-1 and TRBJ2-1; 13 nucleotides agree with TRBD2. The CDR3 is 19 residues long. Germline trimming cut 2 bases from V and 2 bases from J; bases unmatched to any gene: 9. Germline V gene sequence: CDR1 MGHRA, CDR2 YSYEKL. The CDR3 here is CASSQRGLAGSLTYNEQFF. The DNA of the CDR3 is TGCGCCAGCAGCCAACGGGGACTAGCGGGGTCACTTACCTACAATGAGCAGTTCTTC.

The sample holds a few counts of this clonotype. The J gene is TRBJ2-3, the V gene TRBV4-3; 9 bases are shared with TRBD1. The trim removed 0 bases at V and 5 bases at J, leaving 12 bases unmatched. The germline gives CDR1 LGHNA, CDR2 YSLEER. The CDR3 is made up of 18 amino acids. This CDR3 reads CASSQDLTGGLLEDTQYF. CDR3 in DNA: TGCGCCAGCAGCCAAGATCTAACAGGGGGCCTTCTGGAAGATACGCAGTATTTT.

The V call is TRBV4-3, the J call TRBJ2-7; D not certain. The germline V gene encodes CDR1 LGHNA and CDR2 YSLEER. V shed 1 base and J shed 4 bases, with 8 bases lying between them. The CDR3 consists of 13 residues. The CDR3 region has the DNA TGCGCCAGCAGCCAAGGGCCCGGGTACGAGCAGTACTTC. Translation: CASSQGPGYEQYF.

This clonotype was counted a few times. The chain links TRBV3-1 to TRBJ1-2; D unclear. The CDR3 length is 12 residues. Germline CDR1 is LGHDT and CDR2 is YNNKEL (reference sequence). Trimming removed 4 bases at V and 5 bases at J, with 8 bases between. CDR3 sequence reads: CASSPPGYGYTF. The CDR3 DNA reads TGTGCCAGCAGCCCCCCGGGTTATGGCTACACCTTC.